These 30 T cell receptor beta chains originate from one sample sequenced in a study of monozygotic twins with inflammatory bowel disease. TCRdb re-called the 5' RACE reads; one entry per CDR3 protein, DNA not given. The listing records 440,000 or so distinct CDR3 sequences. The specimen was blood. Every receptor here comes from a human donor with ulcerative colitis or Crohn's disease, or a healthy co-twin of an affected twin (not recorded which).

V gene TRBV5-1 combines with J gene TRBJ2-7; TCRdb's D call of TRBD1 is untestable without DNA. CDR3 length: 11 residues. Looked up from germline, CDR1 is SGHRS and CDR2 is YFSETQ. The CDR3 protein is CASSPGYEQYF.

This chain links TRBV7-2 with TRBJ1-2. CDR1 is SGHTA, CDR2 FQGNSA, per germline. This CDR3 comprises 14 residues. The CDR3 reads CASSLDTANYGYTF.

This chain uses TRBV5-1 with TRBJ2-2; TCRdb calls TRBD1, which cannot be checked without DNA. In germline, CDR1 is SGHRS, CDR2 YFSETQ. The CDR3 has 15 amino acids. The chain's CDR3 is CASSHLGHLTGELFF.

The V and J genes are TRBV20-1 and TRBJ1-1. Germline V gene lookup returns CDR1 DFQATT and CDR2 SNEGSKA (reference sequence). This CDR3 has 14 residues. This CDR3 is CSANEGPMNTEAFF.

The chain joins TRBV5-8 to TRBJ2-7; TCRdb lists TRBD1, though no DNA is available to test this call. The CDR3 is made up of 16 amino acids. Germline CDR1 and CDR2: SGHTS and YDEGEE. The CDR3: CASITNPGRSNFVQYF.

This chain links TRBV5-6 with TRBJ2-3; TCRdb indicates TRBD1, and absent DNA this call remains unverified. CDR1 is SGHDT and CDR2 is YYEEEE in the germline V gene. The CDR3 length is 11 residues. The CDR3 protein is CASGQGDTQYF.

The chain joins TRBV28 to TRBJ1-1; TCRdb gives TRBD1 as the D gene, but with no DNA this cannot be confirmed. This CDR3 has 13 amino acids. The germline V gene has CDR1 MDHEN and CDR2 SYDVKM. CDR3 amino acids: CASSSPPGTEAFF.

The chain is built from TRBV7-2 and TRBJ2-3; the TCRdb call, TRBD2, lacks DNA for checking. CDR3 length equals 16 residues. Germline V lookup: CDR1 SGHTA, CDR2 FQGNSA. CDR3 in amino acids: CASSLALAGGKDTQYF.

This chain links TRBV14 with TRBJ2-3; the D call of TRBD2 rests on TCRdb alone, since no DNA is present to check it. In germline, CDR1 is SGHDN, CDR2 FVKESK. This CDR3 has 15 residues. This CDR3 is CASSQRVLSTDTQYF.

The rearrangement uses TRBV7-6 and TRBJ2-3; TCRdb proposes TRBD2, but this gene call is untestable without DNA. Germline-derived CDR1 and CDR2 are SGHVS and FNYEAQ. The CDR3 sequence is 18 residues long. The CDR3 loop reads CASSSGLAGDGGTDTQYF.

The chain joins TRBV7-2 to TRBJ1-4; checking the TCRdb D call of TRBD1 is not possible without DNA. This CDR3 is 15 amino acids long. The germline V gene has CDR1 SGHTA and CDR2 FQGNSA. CDR3 protein: CASNQGHWGNEKLFF.

The chain has TRBV2 and TRBJ1-1. Germline CDR1 SNHLY, CDR2 FYNNEI. The CDR3 runs 12 residues. The CDR3 is CASSEAGDSAFF. Together with reference TRBV2 and TRBJ1-1, the CDR3 gives the full variable domain: EPEVTQTPSHQVTQMGQEVILRCVPISNHLYFYWYRQILGQKVEFLVSFYNNEISEKSEIFDDQFSVERPDGSNFTLKIRSTKLEDSAMYFCASSEAGDSAFFGQGTRLTVV.

The chain employs TRBV9 and TRBJ2-2; TCRdb proposes TRBD2, but this gene call is untestable without DNA. Germline V gene lookup returns CDR1 SGDLS and CDR2 YYNGEE. The CDR3 extends over 16 amino acids. The chain's CDR3 is CASNREGWANTGELFF.

The rearrangement joins TRBV20-1 to TRBJ2-4; with no DNA, the TCRdb D assignment of TRBD1 cannot be verified. The V gene's germline CDR1 is DFQATT and CDR2 SNEGSKA (reference sequence). CDR3 size: 14 residues. The CDR3 protein is CSARDKPPTLIQYF.

V and J are TRBV6-2 or TRBV6-3 and TRBJ1-5; TCRdb designates TRBD1, a call that cannot be tested without DNA. The CDR3 totals 14 residues. Germline V gene sequence: CDR1 MNHEY, CDR2 SVGEGT. CDR3: CASRQTGAGQPQHF.

The gene calls are TRBV20-1 and TRBJ2-7; the TRBD2 assignment by TCRdb is unverifiable without DNA. This CDR3 has 14 residues. Germline loops: CDR1 DFQATT, CDR2 SNEGSKA (reference sequence). The CDR3 protein is CSARLSGLSYEQYF.

This chain links TRBV5-1 with TRBJ1-1; TCRdb reports TRBD1, a call that lacks DNA to check it against. There are 14 residues in the CDR3. Germline V CDR1 and CDR2: SGHRS, YFSETQ. The CDR3: CASSLDSTGVEAFF.

This sequence joins TRBV29-1 and TRBJ1-1; TCRdb calls TRBD1, which cannot be checked without DNA. The CDR3 covers 14 residues. Germline V gene data show CDR1 as SQVTM and CDR2 as ANQGSEA. The CDR3 is CSGAVAGGNTEAFF.

V and J are TRBV7-9 and TRBJ1-5; the D call from TCRdb, TRBD1, cannot be confirmed without DNA. The length of the CDR3 is 15 residues. The germline gives CDR1 SEHNR, CDR2 FQNEAQ (reference sequence). The CDR3 spells CASSPGGGWNQPQHF.

The CDR3: CASSPRTSGTTDTQYF. The chain employs TRBV12-3 or TRBV12-4 and TRBJ2-3; TCRdb picks TRBD2, but there is no DNA to check that call. The CDR3 runs to 16 residues.

The chain couples TRBV7-9 to TRBJ2-5; as DNA is missing, the TRBD1 call by TCRdb cannot be tested. The length of the CDR3 is 15 residues. Germline V gene lookup returns CDR1 SEHNR and CDR2 FQNEAQ (reference sequence). This CDR3 reads CASSWRQGFGETQYF.

This chain joins TRBV6-5 and TRBJ2-4; there is no DNA to check the TCRdb D call of TRBD2. This CDR3 comprises 17 residues. Germline V lookup: CDR1 MNHEY, CDR2 SVGAGI. CDR3 region: CASSYTRGGVAKNIQYF.

The rearrangement links TRBV4-3 to TRBJ2-7; checking the TCRdb D call of TRBD2 is not possible without DNA. The CDR3 length is 15 residues. Germline CDR1 LGHNA, CDR2 YSLEER. The CDR3 region is CASSQVGETAHEQYF.

V is TRBV5-1 and J is TRBJ1-5. This CDR3 spans 16 amino acids. CDR1 SGHRS and CDR2 YFSETQ come from the germline V gene. The CDR3 reads CASLPHRREAGQPQHF.

The chain carries TRBV5-1 and TRBJ1-2; the TCRdb call, TRBD1, lacks DNA for checking. CDR1 is SGHRS and CDR2 is YFSETQ in the germline V gene. The CDR3 has 14 residues. The CDR3 loop is CATEEGGGGKGYTF.

J is TRBJ2-1 and V is TRBV6-5; TCRdb's assignment of TRBD2 cannot be checked, as there is no DNA. The CDR3 contains 16 residues. Germline lookup yields CDR1 MNHEY and CDR2 SVGAGI. The CDR3 reads CASSYSLTSGVDEQFF.

The chain recombines TRBV5-1 with TRBJ2-5. CDR1 and CDR2 from the germline V gene are SGHRS and YFSETQ. This CDR3 has 13 residues. The chain's CDR3 is CASSSSGKETQYF.

This rearrangement joins TRBV24-1 to TRBJ2-1; checking the TCRdb D call of TRBD1 is not possible without DNA. Germline CDR1 reads KGHDR; CDR2 reads SFDVKD. This CDR3 region has 14 residues. The CDR3 spells CATTGPGQGNEQFF.

The gene calls are TRBV20-1 and TRBJ1-4; with no DNA, the TCRdb D assignment of TRBD1 cannot be verified. This CDR3 has 14 amino acids. From germline, CDR1 is DFQATT and CDR2 SNEGSKA (reference sequence). CDR3 loop: CSARGEQGGEKLFF.

The genes are TRBV12-3 or TRBV12-4 and TRBJ2-2. This CDR3 spans 16 amino acids. This CDR3 reads CASSFGSVSFTGELFF.